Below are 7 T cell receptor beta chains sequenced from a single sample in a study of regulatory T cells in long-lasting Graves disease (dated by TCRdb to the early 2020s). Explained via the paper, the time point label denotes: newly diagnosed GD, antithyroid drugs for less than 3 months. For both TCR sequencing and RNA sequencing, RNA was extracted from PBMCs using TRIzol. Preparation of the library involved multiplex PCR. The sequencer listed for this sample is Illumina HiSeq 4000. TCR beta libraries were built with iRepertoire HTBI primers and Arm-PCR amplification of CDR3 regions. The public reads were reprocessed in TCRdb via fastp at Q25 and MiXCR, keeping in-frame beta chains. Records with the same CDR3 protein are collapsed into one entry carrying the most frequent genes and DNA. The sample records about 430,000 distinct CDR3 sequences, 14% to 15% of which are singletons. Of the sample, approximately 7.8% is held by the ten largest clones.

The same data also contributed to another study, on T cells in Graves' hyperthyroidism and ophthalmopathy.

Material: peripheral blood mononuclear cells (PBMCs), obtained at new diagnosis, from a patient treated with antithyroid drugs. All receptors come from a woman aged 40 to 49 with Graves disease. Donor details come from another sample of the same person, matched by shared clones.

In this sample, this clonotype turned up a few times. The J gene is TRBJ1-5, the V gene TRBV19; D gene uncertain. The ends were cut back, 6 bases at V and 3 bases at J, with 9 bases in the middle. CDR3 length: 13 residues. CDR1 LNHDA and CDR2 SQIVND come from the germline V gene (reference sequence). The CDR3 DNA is TGTGCCAGTAGATCGGGTATCAATCAGCCCCAGCATTTT. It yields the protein CASRSGINQPQHF.

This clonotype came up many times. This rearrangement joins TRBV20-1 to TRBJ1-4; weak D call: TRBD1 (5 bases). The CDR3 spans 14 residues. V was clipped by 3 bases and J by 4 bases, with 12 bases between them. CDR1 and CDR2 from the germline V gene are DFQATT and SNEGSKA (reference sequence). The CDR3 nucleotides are TGCAGTGCTAGCCGACAGATTCTTAATGAAAAACTGTTTTTT. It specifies CSASRQILNEKLFF.

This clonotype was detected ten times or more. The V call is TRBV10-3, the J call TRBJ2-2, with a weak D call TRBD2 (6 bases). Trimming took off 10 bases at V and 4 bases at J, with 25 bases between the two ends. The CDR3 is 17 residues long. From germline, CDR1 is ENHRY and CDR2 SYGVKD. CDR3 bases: TGTGCCAGCGCGGGGAGTGACGGGAGAGGTGGCACCGGGGAGCTGTTTTTT. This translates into CASAGSDGRGGTGELFF.

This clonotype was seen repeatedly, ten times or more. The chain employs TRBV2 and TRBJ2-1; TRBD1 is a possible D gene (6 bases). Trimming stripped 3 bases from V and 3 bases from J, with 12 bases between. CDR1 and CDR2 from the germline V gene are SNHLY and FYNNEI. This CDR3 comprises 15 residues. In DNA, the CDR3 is TGTGCCAGCAGTGAGCACAGGGAGATCTACAATGAGCAGTTCTTC. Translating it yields CASSEHREIYNEQFF.

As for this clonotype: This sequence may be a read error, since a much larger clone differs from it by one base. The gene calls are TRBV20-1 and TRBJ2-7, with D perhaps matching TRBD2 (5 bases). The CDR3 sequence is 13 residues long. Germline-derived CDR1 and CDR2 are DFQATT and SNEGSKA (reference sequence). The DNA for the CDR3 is TGCAGTGCTAGAGATCCCACCAGCGGCGAGCGGTACTTC. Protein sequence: CSARDPTSGERYF.

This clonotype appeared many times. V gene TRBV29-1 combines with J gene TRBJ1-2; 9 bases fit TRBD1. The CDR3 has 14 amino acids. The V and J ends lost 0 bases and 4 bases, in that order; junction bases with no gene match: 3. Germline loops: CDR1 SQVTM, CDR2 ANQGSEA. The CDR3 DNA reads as TGCAGCGTTGAAGATTGGGACAGGGCCTATGGCTACACCTTC. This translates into CSVEDWDRAYGYTF.

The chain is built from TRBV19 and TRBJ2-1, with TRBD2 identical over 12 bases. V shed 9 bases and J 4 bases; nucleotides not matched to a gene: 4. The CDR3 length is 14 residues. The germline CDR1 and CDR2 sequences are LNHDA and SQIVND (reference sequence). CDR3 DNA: TGTGCCAGCCTAGCGGGAGGGCCTTACAATGAGCAGTTCTTC. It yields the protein CASLAGGPYNEQFF.